The next 4 T cell receptor beta chains were all read from a single sample in a study of blood T cell repertoires in COVID-19. Produced via immunoSEQ multiplex PCR; TCRdb's table is partial and in-frame only. The sample lists approximately 150,000 clones; 81% were seen once. Sequencing was performed on peripheral blood. These receptors were obtained from a human donor in a cohort sampled during active COVID-19.

V usage is TRBV5-1 and J usage is TRBJ1-2; D might be TRBD1 (6 bases). This CDR3 comprises 14 residues. Germline V gene sequence: CDR1 SGHRS, CDR2 YFSETQ. V was clipped by 3 bases and J by 4 bases, with 13 bases between them. In nucleotides, the CDR3 is TGCGCCAGCAGCTCTCGGGACACCGGCTATGGCTACACCTTC. Amino acids: CASSSRDTGYGYTF. Combining the CDR3 with reference TRBV5-1 and TRBJ1-2 gives the whole variable domain KAGVTQTPRYLIKTRGQQVTLSCSPISGHRSVSWYQQTPGQGLQFLFEYFSETQRNKGNFPGRFSGRQFSNSRSEMNVSTLELGDSALYLCASSSRDTGYGYTFGSGTRLTVV.

J is TRBJ2-4 and V is TRBV19; TRBD1 matches at 7 bases. V lost 1 base to trimming and J lost 0 bases; unmatched junction nucleotides: 9. CDR1 is LNHDA and CDR2 is SQIVND in the germline V gene (reference sequence). The CDR3 sequence is 18 residues long. CDR3 coding DNA: TGTGCCAGTAGTATAGGGTACCGGACAGGTGTAGCCAAAAACATTCAGTACTTC. Translated: CASSIGYRTGVAKNIQYF.

This clone appeared a single time. The chain has TRBV7-3 and TRBJ2-7, with 7 bases fitting TRBD1. The germline CDR1 and CDR2 sequences are SGHTA and FQGTGA. V was clipped by 3 bases and J by 3 bases; unmatched bases: 2. There are 13 residues in the CDR3. DNA for the CDR3: TGTGCCAGCAGCTTTAACAGGGGCTACGAGCAGTACTTC. This sequence encodes CASSFNRGYEQYF.

The V gene is TRBV5-6, the J gene TRBJ2-7; 10 nucleotides align to TRBD1. The germline gives CDR1 SGHDT, CDR2 YYEEEE. With V trimmed by 3 bases and J by 3 bases, 3 bases remained unmatched. This CDR3 comprises 14 residues. CDR3 DNA: TGTGCCAGCAGCTCGACAGGGGGCATCTACGAGCAGTACTTC. Residues: CASSSTGGIYEQYF.